A single sample is the source of the 22 T cell receptor beta chains below, sequenced in a study of CD8+ T cells in alopecia areata. RNA was extracted and reverse transcribed into cDNA as the sequencing template. Repertoires were generated with immunoSEQ multiplex PCR, while TCRdb's copy carries only in-frame clones and drops some. The data show 200,000 or so clones, just over 55% seen once. Material for sequencing was CD8+ T cells sorted from blood. These receptors were taken from a human donor in good health.

Turning to this clone: The same CDR3 can be traced to other DNA sequences in this sample. The CDR3 DNA follows: TGTGCCAGCAGCGTAGGAGGGGGCCCCTACGAGCAGTACTTC. Protein product: CASSVGGGPYEQYF. J is TRBJ2-7 and V is TRBV9; 7 bases line up with TRBD1. The CDR3 runs 14 residues. The germline CDR1 and CDR2 sequences are SGDLS and YYNGEE. The J segment lost 2 bases and the V segment lost 0 bases, leaving 2 bases of the junction unmatched.

The rearrangement uses TRBV11-2 and TRBJ2-4, with D possibly TRBD1 on 6 matching bases. V was shortened by 8 bases and J by 8 bases, with 13 bases between the two germline ends. Germline CDR1 is SGHAT and CDR2 is FQNNGV. This CDR3 has 12 amino acids. CDR3 residues: CASQGMVDIQYF. CDR3 sequence (DNA): TGTGCCAGCCAGGGGATGGTAGACATTCAGTACTTC.

The chain links TRBV29-1 to TRBJ2-7, with 11 bases matching TRBD1. The germline gives CDR1 SQVTM, CDR2 ANQGSEA. The CDR3 consists of 13 residues. The junction had 3 bases not matched to a gene; V was cut back by 6 bases and J by 2 bases. Written as DNA, the CDR3 is TGCAGCGTCGGGGACAGGGGGGCCTACGAGCAGTACTTC. Protein product: CSVGDRGAYEQYF.

This clone has only a few counts. This chain uses TRBV6-5 with TRBJ1-1; maybe TRBD1 (5 bases). V was trimmed by 4 bases and J by 8 bases, leaving 11 bases between them. CDR3 length equals 12 residues. The germline CDR1 and CDR2 sequences are MNHEY and SVGAGI. CDR3 DNA sequence: TGTGCCAGCAGTTTCTCTCAGGGAGAAGCTTTCTTT. Its translation is CASSFSQGEAFF.

The V call is TRBV6-5, the J call TRBJ1-1; no definite D call. This CDR3 is 12 amino acids long. The V end was cut by 5 bases, the J end by 6 bases, with 10 bases between. From germline, CDR1 is MNHEY and CDR2 SVGAGI. This CDR3 reads CASSPDTAEAFF. The DNA for the CDR3 is TGTGCCAGCAGTCCCGACACGGCTGAAGCTTTCTTT.

This chain uses TRBV19 with TRBJ2-3; a possible D gene is TRBD2 (6 bases). Trimming removed 3 bases from V and 0 bases from J, with 7 bases in between. The CDR3 runs 14 residues. Per germline, CDR1 LNHDA and CDR2 SQIVND (reference sequence). CDR3 amino acids: CASSIGGSTDTQYF. The CDR3 DNA reads as TGTGCCAGTAGTATCGGAGGGAGCACAGATACGCAGTATTTT.

The V and J genes are TRBV5-1 and TRBJ1-2, with a tentative D call TRBD1 (6 bases). The CDR3 has 12 residues. Trimming removed 3 bases at V and 8 bases at J, with 11 bases between. CDR1 SGHRS and CDR2 YFSETQ come from the germline V gene. CDR3 amino acids: CASSWGADGYTF. In DNA, the CDR3 is TGCGCCAGCAGCTGGGGGGCGGACGGCTACACCTTC.

This chain uses TRBV4-1 with TRBJ2-3; 8 positions agree with TRBD2. The germline V gene encodes CDR1 MGHRA and CDR2 YSYEKL. The V and J ends lost 4 bases and 4 bases, in that order; junction bases with no gene match: 13. There are 17 residues in the CDR3. The CDR3 reads CASSLTQTSGRSDTQYF. In DNA form, the CDR3 reads TGCGCCAGCAGCCTGACTCAAACTAGCGGTCGTTCAGATACGCAGTATTTT.

V usage is TRBV29-1 and J usage is TRBJ1-1; 8 bases map to TRBD1. Germline V gene lookup returns CDR1 SQVTM and CDR2 ANQGSEA. Trimming took 6 bases from V and 3 from J; bases not matched to a gene: 6. The CDR3 length is 13 residues. CDR3 amino acids: CSVETGEDTEAFF. CDR3 sequence (DNA): TGCAGCGTCGAGACAGGGGAGGACACTGAAGCTTTCTTT.

The rearrangement uses TRBV11-2 and TRBJ1-5; D gene unclear. The CDR3 length is 14 residues. Germline V CDR1 and CDR2: SGHAT, FQNNGV. V lost 0 bases, J lost 6 bases, and 9 bases lay in between. This CDR3 is CASSLDRWGQPQHF. The CDR3 DNA reads TGTGCCAGCAGCTTAGATCGATGGGGTCAGCCCCAGCATTTT.

The chain's CDR3 is CASSSGTGGSETQYF. Written as DNA, the CDR3 is TGTGCCAGCAGCTCAGGGACAGGGGGTTCGGAGACCCAGTACTTC. The chain employs TRBV13 and TRBJ2-5, with TRBD1 matching over 11 bases. After removal of 4 bases from V and 5 bases from J, the junction contained 6 bases not matched to a gene. Germline V gene data show CDR1 as PRHDT and CDR2 as FYEKMQ (reference sequence). CDR3 size: 15 residues.

The rearrangement joins TRBV9 to TRBJ2-3; D might be TRBD1 (6 bases). The length of the CDR3 is 18 residues. CDR1 and CDR2 (germline): SGDLS, YYNGEE. V lost 7 bases to trimming and J lost 0 bases, with 24 bases between them. The CDR3 loop reads CASGGPIDLRQSTDTQYF. The CDR3 coding sequence is TGTGCCAGCGGGGGCCCGATCGACCTCCGACAGAGCACAGATACGCAGTATTTT.

The chain is built from TRBV2 and TRBJ1-2; D gene uncertain. V was clipped by 2 bases and J by 11 bases, with 9 bases between them. CDR3 length: 11 amino acids. The germline V gene encodes CDR1 SNHLY and CDR2 FYNNEI. CDR3 bases: TGTGCCAGCAGTGAAAACGGAGAGTACACCTTC. Its protein product is CASSENGEYTF.

Turning to this clone: At one end the junction does not follow the germline gene, possibly because of a read error. J is TRBJ1-4 and V is TRBV15; D remains ambiguous. The CDR3 sequence is 9 residues long. Germline CDR1 reads LNHNV; CDR2 reads YYDKDF (reference sequence). This CDR3 reads CATSSKAPF. The DNA for the CDR3 is TGTGCCACCAGCTCGAAGGCCCCTTTT.

This chain connects TRBV5-1 to TRBJ2-7, with TRBD1 matching 8 bases. This CDR3 is built from 14 residues. The J segment lost 6 bases and the V segment lost 5 bases, leaving 10 bases of the junction unmatched. Germline CDR1 is SGHRS and CDR2 is YFSETQ. CDR3 loop: CASSPRQGAGEQYF. In DNA, the CDR3 is TGCGCCAGCAGTCCCAGGCAGGGGGCCGGCGAGCAGTACTTC.

The chain recombines TRBV7-8 with TRBJ1-5; maybe TRBD1 (6 bases). Germline CDR1 is SGHVS and CDR2 is FQNEAQ. V was cut by 2 bases and J by 5 bases, with 16 bases left in between. This CDR3 is 16 amino acids long. In nucleotides, the CDR3 is TGTGCCAGCAGCTTAAATTCAGGGGCATCGGATCAGCCCCAGCATTTT. It encodes CASSLNSGASDQPQHF.

The CDR3, as DNA: TGTGCCAGTAGTATCAACAGGGCCTATGGCTACACCTTC. It translates to CASSINRAYGYTF. This chain uses TRBV19 with TRBJ1-2; a weak D match, TRBD1 (6 bases). V lost 3 bases, J lost 4 bases, and 9 bases lay in between. The germline V gene has CDR1 LNHDA and CDR2 SQIVND (reference sequence). This CDR3 spans 13 amino acids. The full variable domain, rest sourced from reference TRBV19 and TRBJ1-2, is DGGITQSPKYLFRKEGQNVTLSCEQNLNHDAMYWYRQDPGQGLRLIYYSQIVNDFQKGDIAEGYSVSREKKESFPLTVTSAQKNPTAFYLCASSINRAYGYTFGSGTRLTVV.

The chain employs TRBV7-9 and TRBJ2-3; no clear D. Deletions cut 5 bases from V and 10 bases from J, with 10 bases between. From germline, CDR1 is SEHNR and CDR2 FQNEAQ (reference sequence). CDR3 size: 11 residues. Written as DNA, the CDR3 is TGTGCCAGCAGCCTCCCCTCGGCGCAGTATTTT. Encoded protein: CASSLPSAQYF.

This clone turned up a few times. The rearrangement uses TRBV4-2 and TRBJ1-2, with D tentatively TRBD1 (6 bases). V lost 4 bases to trimming and J lost 0 bases, with 18 bases between them. The CDR3 contains 17 residues. CDR1 and CDR2 from the germline V gene are LGHNA and YNFKEQ. DNA of the CDR3: TGTGCCAGCAGCCCCAAACTGGGGGCAGGTACTAACTATGGCTACACCTTC. It specifies CASSPKLGAGTNYGYTF.

The J gene is TRBJ2-3, the V gene TRBV5-6, with 9 bases matching TRBD2. The germline gives CDR1 SGHDT, CDR2 YYEEEE. This CDR3 has 15 amino acids. Germline trimming cut 4 bases from V and 4 bases from J; bases unmatched to any gene: 7. The CDR3 DNA is TGTGCCAGCAGCGCTATGACTAGCGGCCCAGATACGCAGTATTTT. Amino acids: CASSAMTSGPDTQYF.

The chain combines TRBV7-2 with TRBJ2-7; D gene uncertain. Germline V gene sequence: CDR1 SGHTA, CDR2 FQGNSA. This CDR3 is 16 amino acids long. V lost 5 bases to trimming and J lost 0 bases, with 17 bases between them. DNA of the CDR3: TGTGCCAGCAGCCTCCCAACCGGGTCCTTCTCCTACGAGCAGTACTTC. Residues: CASSLPTGSFSYEQYF.

This clone has just a few counts. The CDR3 DNA sequence: TGCGCCAGCAGTCGGGCAGTCCGAGAGTACTTC. Translation: CASSRAVREYF. J is TRBJ2-7 and V is TRBV23-1; D not resolved. TRBV23-1 is flagged as an ORF with uncertain function. V was pared by 4 bases and J by 11 bases, with 12 bases between. The CDR3 extends over 11 amino acids.